The rows below give T cell receptor beta chains drawn from one sample of a study of PD-1 blockade in classical Hodgkin lymphoma. Using immunoSEQ multiplex PCR, the repertoire was profiled, and TCRdb retains in-frame clones only, with some absent. The sample lists just over 60,000 clones; about 87% were seen once. Sequenced here: peripheral blood mononuclear cells (PBMCs), sampled at baseline. The receptors derive from a human donor with classical Hodgkin lymphoma. Each CDR3 is given without its conserved first and last residue. D genes are given only for firm matches. For some rows the clone size is stated as once, few or many, or as a class when expanded; others skip it.

-	TRBJ2-5	-	TRBV11-2	ASSLGPYQETQY
-	TRBJ2-4	-	TRBV6-6	ASRGPGQNIQY
-	TRBJ1-2	once	TRBV7-2	ASSPAGRHGYT
TRBD1	TRBJ2-5	-	TRBV15	ATSRDLTGGETQY
-	TRBJ2-2	-	TRBV6-6	ASSYSGTGELF
-	TRBJ2-5	once	TRBV11-2	ASSLISEGETQY
-	TRBJ1-5	-	TRBV5-1	ASSLSPGYSNQPQH
TRBD2	TRBJ2-1	-	TRBV11-2	ASSLAAGGPSVEQF
TRBD1	TRBJ2-7	-	TRBV28	ASRGAGGRGEQY
TRBD2	TRBJ2-7	-	TRBV18	ASSPWLAGDYEQY
-	TRBJ2-2	-	TRBV9	ASSVKMNTGELF
-	TRBJ2-1	many	TRBV30	AWSTPGGTADNEQF
TRBD1	TRBJ2-7	-	TRBV9	ASSVDTGVYEQY
-	TRBJ1-6	-	TRBV30	AWSVKENSPLH
TRBD2	TRBJ2-1	-	TRBV9	ASSIGTSGASEQF
TRBD1	TRBJ1-1	-	TRBV6-5	ASSLRQGMNTEAF
-	TRBJ1-6	-	TRBV30	AWSYIGTPLH
TRBD2	TRBJ2-1	-	TRBV13	ASSLLLAGGSEQF
-	TRBJ1-1	-	TRBV2	ASRTRRREGTEAF
TRBD2	TRBJ2-5	few	TRBV9	ASSVGSGGALETQY
TRBD1	TRBJ2-2	-	TRBV6-1	ASSSRTGTTGELF
TRBD1	TRBJ2-3	-	TRBV7-9	ASSNRDRGTDTQY
TRBD2	TRBJ2-2	-	TRBV4-2	ASSQDNLAGLTGELF
-	TRBJ1-2	-	TRBV13	ASSIGSSGYT
TRBD1	TRBJ1-2	-	TRBV27	ASSPRRTGWGANYGYT
-	TRBJ2-3	-	TRBV9	ASHSVSSTDTQY
-	TRBJ2-3	-	TRBV2	ASKWTEGTDTQY
-	TRBJ1-1	-	TRBV4-3	ASSQVHGNTEAF
TRBD2	TRBJ2-1	once	TRBV5-6	ASSWGTSGGIYNEQF
-	TRBJ2-2	-	TRBV5-1	ASSLVGGELF
-	TRBJ1-2	-	TRBV12-5	ASGSPELHGYT
-	TRBJ2-5	-	TRBV5-1	ASSLGQIQETQY
TRBD1	TRBJ2-7	-	TRBV30	AWSPNRGPYEQY
-	TRBJ2-7	-	TRBV4-3	ASSPGGYEQY
-	TRBJ2-5	-	TRBV7-3	ASSPGRGTASYQETQY
-	TRBJ2-3	-	TRBV7-2	ASSLSRWATDTQY
-	TRBJ2-7	-	TRBV7-3	ASSPPGGRPYEQY
-	TRBJ1-5	-	TRBV6-1	ASSDKTTVTGQPQH
-	TRBJ1-5	-	TRBV6-8	ALDWGQGNQPQH
-	TRBJ1-1	-	TRBV4-3	ASSQDRRGVNTEAF
-	TRBJ1-2	once	TRBV19	ASSRPGSYGYT
-	TRBJ2-7	-	TRBV5-3	ARTRRSRHYEQY
-	TRBJ1-1	-	TRBV11-2	ASSLAWEDTEAF
TRBD2	TRBJ2-4	-	TRBV27	ASSFAAGGIQY
-	TRBJ1-5	-	TRBV4-3	ASSQDRGVGQPQH